This is a list of T cell receptor beta chains from one sample in a study of T-cell reconstitution after alpha-beta-depleted transplantation in children. From the PCR reads, TCRdb called clonotypes with MiXCR, one entry per CDR3 protein. The repertoire consists of around 450,000 distinct CDR3 sequences, with around two fifths occurring once and the leading ten covering 25% to 30%. The specimen was PBMCs, collected before TCRalphabeta/CD19-depleted stem cell transplant. These receptors were collected from a girl aged 2 to 9 with aplastic anemia, due to receive a stem cell transplant. Both conserved end residues are part of each CDR3.

TRBJ2-6 TRBV5-1 CASSHGTRAYSGANVLTF
TRBJ2-7 TRBV5-1 CASSPDREDHEQYF
TRBJ2-1 TRBV2 CATSRPGGFIHEQFF
TRBJ2-6 TRBV21-1 CASIGVAGANVLTF
TRBJ2-6 TRBV3-1 CASSPFFSTGQALVMANVLTF
TRBJ2-1 TRBV9 CASSVGAEPYNEQFF
TRBJ2-1 TRBV6-2/TRBV6-3 CASSYSRDASGYNEQFF
TRBJ2-1 TRBV10-3 CAISELSQLPFF
TRBJ2-1 TRBV29-1 CSVQGNQQFF
TRBJ1-2 TRBV20-1 CSAPGWDGYTF
TRBJ2-7 TRBV5-1 CASLEAGGPYEQYF
TRBJ2-3 TRBV11-1 CASSPSGSQRDTQYF
TRBJ2-1 TRBV28 CASSLSLGLEQFF
TRBJ2-1 TRBV7-9 CASSSERRAGNEQFF
TRBJ2-7 TRBV7-9 CASSSGTAPDEQYF
TRBJ2-1 TRBV4-1 CASSQDSGSSYNEQFF